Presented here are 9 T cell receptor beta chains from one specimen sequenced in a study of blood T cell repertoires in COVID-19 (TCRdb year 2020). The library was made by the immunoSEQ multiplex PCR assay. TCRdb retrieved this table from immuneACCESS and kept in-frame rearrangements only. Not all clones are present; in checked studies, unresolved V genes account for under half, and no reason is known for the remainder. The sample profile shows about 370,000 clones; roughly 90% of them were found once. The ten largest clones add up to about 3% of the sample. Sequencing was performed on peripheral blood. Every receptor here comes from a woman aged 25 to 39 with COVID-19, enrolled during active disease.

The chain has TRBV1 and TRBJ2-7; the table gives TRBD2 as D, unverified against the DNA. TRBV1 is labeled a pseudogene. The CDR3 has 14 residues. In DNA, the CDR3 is TGCACCAGCAGCGGAACTAGCGGGAGTAATTTGCAGTACGTC. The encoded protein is CTSSGTSGSNLQYV.

CDR3 sequence reads: CASSYLTTTSQETQYF. The DNA of the CDR3 is TGTGCCAGCAGTTACTTAACCACGACAAGTCAAGAGACCCAGTACTTC. V gene TRBV6-5 combines with J gene TRBJ2-5; no firm D call. CDR1 and CDR2 from the germline V gene are MNHEY and SVGAGI. Between the trimmed V and J ends, which lost 1 base and 2 bases, there was a span of 14 bases. This CDR3 comprises 16 residues.

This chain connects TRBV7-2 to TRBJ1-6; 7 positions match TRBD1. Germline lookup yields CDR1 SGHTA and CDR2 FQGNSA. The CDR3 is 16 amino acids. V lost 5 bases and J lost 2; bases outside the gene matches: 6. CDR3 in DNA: TGTGCCAGCAGCCCCGACAGGGTCCCCTATAATTCACCCCTCCACTTT. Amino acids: CASSPDRVPYNSPLHF.

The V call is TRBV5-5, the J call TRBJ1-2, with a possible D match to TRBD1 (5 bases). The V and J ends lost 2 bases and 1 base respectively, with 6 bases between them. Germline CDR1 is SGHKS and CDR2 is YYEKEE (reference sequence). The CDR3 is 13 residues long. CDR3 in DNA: TGTGCCAGCAGCTTACAGGTTAACTATGGCTACACCTTC. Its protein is CASSLQVNYGYTF.

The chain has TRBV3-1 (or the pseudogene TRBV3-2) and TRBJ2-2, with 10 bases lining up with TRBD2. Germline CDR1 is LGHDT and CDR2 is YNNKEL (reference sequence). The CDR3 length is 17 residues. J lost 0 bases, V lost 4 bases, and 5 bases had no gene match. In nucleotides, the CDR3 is TGTGCCAGCAGCCGGGGTGGACTAGCGGCGAACACCGGGGAGCTGTTTTTT. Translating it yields CASSRGGLAANTGELFF.

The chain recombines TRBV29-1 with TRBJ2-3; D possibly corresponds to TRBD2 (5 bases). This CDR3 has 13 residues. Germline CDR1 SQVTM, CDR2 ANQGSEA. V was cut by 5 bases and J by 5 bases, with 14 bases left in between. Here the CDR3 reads CSVRRSFQDTQYF. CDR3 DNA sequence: TGCAGCGTTCGGAGGTCCTTCCAAGATACGCAGTATTTT.

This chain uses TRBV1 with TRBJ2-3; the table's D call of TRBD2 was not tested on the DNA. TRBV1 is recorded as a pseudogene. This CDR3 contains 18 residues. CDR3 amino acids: CTSSQDAPLAGVRDTQYF. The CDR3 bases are TGCACCAGCAGCCAAGATGCCCCTCTAGCGGGGGTCCGGGATACGCAGTATTTT.

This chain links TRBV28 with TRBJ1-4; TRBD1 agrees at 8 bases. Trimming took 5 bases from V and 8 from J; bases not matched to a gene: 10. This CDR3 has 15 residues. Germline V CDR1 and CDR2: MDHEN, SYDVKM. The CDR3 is CASSAPGQVPEKLFF. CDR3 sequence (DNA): TGTGCCAGCAGTGCTCCGGGACAGGTCCCCGAAAAACTGTTTTTT.

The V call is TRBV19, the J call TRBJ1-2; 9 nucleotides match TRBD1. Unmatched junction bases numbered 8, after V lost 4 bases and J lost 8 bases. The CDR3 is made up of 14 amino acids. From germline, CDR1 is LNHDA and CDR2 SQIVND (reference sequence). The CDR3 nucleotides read TGTGCCAGTAGTAGACTCACAGGGGGCTCAGGCTACACCTTC. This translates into CASSRLTGGSGYTF. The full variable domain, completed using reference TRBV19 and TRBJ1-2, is DGGITQSPKYLFRKEGQNVTLSCEQNLNHDAMYWYRQDPGQGLRLIYYSQIVNDFQKGDIAEGYSVSREKKESFPLTVTSAQKNPTAFYLCASSRLTGGSGYTFGSGTRLTVV.